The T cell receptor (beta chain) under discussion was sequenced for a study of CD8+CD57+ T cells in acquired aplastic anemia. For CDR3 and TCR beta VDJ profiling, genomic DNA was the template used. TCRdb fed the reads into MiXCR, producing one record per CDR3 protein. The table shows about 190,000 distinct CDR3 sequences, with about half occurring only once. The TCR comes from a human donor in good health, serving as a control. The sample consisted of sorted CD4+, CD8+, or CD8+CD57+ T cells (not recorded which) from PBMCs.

The CDR3 DNA follows: TGCAGCGCGTTTGGAGGGGGAGAGACCCAGTACTTC. This gives the protein CSAFGGGETQYF. J is TRBJ2-5 and V is TRBV29-1; D could derive from TRBD1 or TRBD2 (6 bases each). V was cut by 7 bases and J by 4 bases, with 13 bases left in between. CDR1 SQVTM and CDR2 ANQGSEA come from the germline V gene. This CDR3 has 12 amino acids.